This TCR beta chain derives from a study of cytomegalovirus exposure and HLA in healthy donors (dated by TCRdb to the late 2010s). Describing the broader study: In an earlier analysis of approximately 640 of the donors, about 260 Gb of sequence data and approximately 120 million unique TCR beta sequences from 150 million to 200 million T cells were reported. Roughly 300 gigabases of sequencing data and approximately 84 million unique TCR sequences were included in an early release covering about 600 HLA-typed donors. Of the 300 to 450 genotyped donors, about 80% fell in the genetic ancestry cluster associated with self-reported Caucasian donors. The study was designed to test whether signatures of past pathogen exposure could be identified by cataloging public T cell receptors. Using immunosequencing, the study profiled T cell repertoires from 500 to 800 subjects and related those repertoires to cytomegalovirus serostatus. Besides the first cohort of roughly 660 subjects, a separate validation cohort made up of over 100 different subjects was used. To predict cytomegalovirus infection status, the study combined high-throughput TCR immunosequencing, statistical association of individual TCRs with disease status, and machine learning. A later analysis re-examined previously published TCR beta repertoires from around 670 donors and added high-resolution HLA genotyping to investigate patterns of TCR occurrence. The later analysis used no new phenotypic data to find candidate immune exposures, relying instead on TCR beta sequences and their occurrence across donors. To decide whether each TCR beta V gene segment behaved as functional or pseudogenic, an earlier analysis of fewer than 750 of the donors relied on high-throughput TCR beta sequencing. Donor age, sex, ethnicity and CMV serostatus were compiled together with the repertoire data. In a later genetic analysis, genome-wide SNP genotypes for about 65% of the roughly 700 donors were used, and that subset was treated as a discovery cohort. All discovery cohort repertoires had been generated on a single sequencing platform. Class I and class II HLA loci were covered by the typing at four-digit resolution. Typing coverage varied by locus: roughly 629-630 donors for A, B, C, DRB1 and DQB1; under 550 for DQA1; 600 to 610 for DPA1; around 450 for DPB1. Roughly 5 DR-DQ haplotypes were handled as single units for association and clustering, since linkage in the cohort was strong. Among 300 to 500 genotyped donors of the cohort, an average of around 250,000 unique TCR beta nucleotide sequences was sequenced per donor, of which approximately 19% were non-productive. Paper-wide results and their limitations: Presence/absence analyses assumed roughly uniform sequencing depth across donors, an assumption that may not hold. The only immune exposure information available for the cohort was CMV serostatus. Because some donors lacked HLA typing at each locus, the association tests relied only on the typed subset. Because counts were too low, about 18 rarely observed V segments, including chromosome 9 orphons, were left out of the earlier analysis of 587 of the donors. In a later analysis, around 17,000 TCR beta sequences were associated with specific HLA alleles at a false discovery rate of 0.05. V-gene and J-gene trimming of TCR beta chains was associated with a missense DCLRE1C variant in a later genetic analysis, and the association was replicated in an independent cohort. Three of the identified cytomegalovirus-associated TCR beta chains were confirmed in vitro to be specific for cytomegalovirus antigens. Across donors, most TCR sequences were observed very rarely, whereas some public TCRs were present in many individuals. A later analysis found that HLA-associated TCR beta chains were more clonally expanded and had lower generation probabilities than equally common non-associated chains. In a later analysis, several top co-occurrence clusters were reported to appear linked to parvovirus B19, influenza, CMV and Epstein-Barr virus. Because the 87-base-pair reads could not distinguish some IMGT-functional V segments, including TRBV6-2 and TRBV6-3, those segments were excluded. A further reported finding was that TCR beta sequences accurately predicted the HLA-A and HLA-B alleles for most subjects in the first cohort. Linkage disequilibrium might explain the correlated functional status among segregating V segments, but an unknown experimental factor could not be ruled out. Broadly in line with IMGT annotations, most TCR beta V segments showed up in productive rearrangements about 87% or about 30% of the time in an earlier analysis of a few hundred of the donors. In this cohort, only TCR beta chains were sequenced, and detectable features were limited by the absence of alpha or paired-chain data. Compared with the approximately 720-donor mean, donors in an Asian-associated ancestry cluster had fewer N-insertions in productive TCRs, according to a later genetic analysis. When HLA alleles, especially DR and DQ, strongly co-occurred, TCR associations were difficult to assign to individual alleles. The classifier was reported to diagnose cytomegalovirus status with high specificity and sensitivity in both the original cohort and the validation cohort. The authors suggested that the approach could potentially be generalized to other disease states and immunological phenotypes. In a later analysis, the rate of TCR association differed among HLA loci, with DRB1 alleles having the most associated TCRs and HLA-C alleles having the fewest. The study gave a list of some 150 TCR beta chains associated with cytomegalovirus. A later analysis found that most CMV-associated TCR beta chains appeared HLA-restricted, with HLA associations seemingly driven largely by CMV exposure. A cluster of highly shared sequence variants was judged likely to represent a technical artifact of the sequencing pipeline.

Libraries were built with the immunoSEQ multiplex PCR assay. The multiplex PCR relied on a mix of 60 forward primers for TCR Vbeta segments and 13 reverse primers for TCR Jbeta segments. Amplification of the CDR3 region of rearranged TCR beta genes was performed with a multiplex PCR assay on genomic DNA. The Illumina HiSeq System was used to sequence the amplified TCR beta libraries as 87-base-pair reads. The source study handled its data this way. A later analysis counted about 76 million unique TCR beta chains across the 550 to 800 repertoires, and 10 million to 11 million of these chains were shared by at least two donors. To remove PCR and sequencing errors, raw reads were error-corrected and collapsed into unique sequences using a nearest-neighbor algorithm that merged closely related sequences. Alignment of CDR3 sequences to IMGT reference sequences was used to assign V, D and J gene segments. For a sequence to be retained, a match of at least six nucleotides to both a V gene segment and a J gene segment was required. A rearrangement counted as productive if the CDR3 had no stop codons and remained in frame with V and J, and every other rearrangement counted as non-productive. Following IMGT convention, CDR3 was defined as the stretch from the second conserved V-encoded cysteine up to the conserved J-encoded phenylalanine. The earlier analysis of some 550 of the donors excluded any sequence lacking an unambiguous match to a single V gene segment. In an earlier analysis of several hundred of the donors, a V segment was called functional when productive rearrangements were above 56.7%, and segregating when the standard deviation between donors exceeded 5%. A statistical classification framework was developed to diagnose cytomegalovirus status using the catalog of TCR beta chain sequences. V and J gene assignment, in a later analysis, came from comparing TCR nucleotide sequences with IMGT/GENE-DB human TR gene sequences. A later analysis assigned CDR3 sequences and most-parsimonious VDJ recombination scenarios with the TCRdist pipeline. In a later analysis, every TCR beta chain was defined by the combination of its CDR3 amino acid sequence and its V-gene family, and reads without a unique V-gene family were dropped. In a later analysis, 550 to 650 highly shared, low-generation-probability nucleotide sequences were removed to address suspected cross-contamination and a sequencing artifact. For each public chain, a later analysis derived a clonal expansion index from normalized ranks of inferred template counts within each repertoire. In a later analysis, generation probabilities were computed using a VDJ recombination model fitted to out-of-frame rearrangements, and the results were checked against IGoR. In a later analysis, TCR-TCR, TCR-HLA and TCR-CMV co-occurrence was scored with hypergeometric tests, and a repertoire-size bias correction was applied to TCR pairs. In a later analysis, false discovery rates were estimated by permuting HLA or CMV assignments 20 times. A later analysis grouped co-occurring TCRs with DBSCAN, adding TCRdist sequence similarity when clustering within HLA-allele-positive subsets. Repertoires with fewer than 30,000 or more than 120,000 public chains were left out of co-occurrence clustering, as were about 5 repertoires with anomalous nucleotide sharing. TCRdb stores this immuneACCESS table with in-frame sequences only. Part of the clones is absent; in the studies checked, under half of the shortfall reflects unresolved V genes, and no reason is known for the rest. V, J and clone size derive from that table, while D and trimming were established from the DNA sequence. For this sample the table gives roughly 130,000 clones, of which more than 8% were detected only once. The ten largest clones take up about 5.5% of the sample.

This clone was recorded a few times. What antigen it recognizes has not been identified. No much larger clone is present one base from it, and per-base qualities are unavailable. The CDR3 numbers 14 residues from cysteine through phenylalanine. Just the 42-base CDR3 DNA is kept, in frame starting at base 1. Trimmed from V: 7 bases; trimmed from J: 1 base; junction bases lacking a gene match: 4. The germline V gene gives CDR1 as MNHEY and CDR2 as SVGAGI. The cohort consisted of hundreds of healthy bone marrow donors. At the time of sampling, all cohort members were nominally healthy, though unrecorded immune exposures were likely present. The donor was CMV seronegative and belonged to the group of over 350 seronegative cohort members. A peripheral blood sample was collected from each donor, and TCR beta sequencing was performed on peripheral blood mononuclear cells. Genomic DNA extraction from the blood cell samples was performed with the Qiagen DNeasy Blood Extraction Kit.

Rearrangement joined TRBV6-5 to TRBJ1-1, and TRBD1 matches 9 of the central bases. The sequence was obtained from a middle-aged man in good health and CMV-seronegative. Sequences were obtained from PBMCs. CDR3 loop: CASTSDRGNTEAFF. The DNA reads as follows: TGTGCCAGCACCTCGGACAGGGGGAACACTGAAGCTTTCTTT.